This TCR beta chain was sequenced in a study of a mutant IDH1 vaccine in newly diagnosed glioma. Profiled with immunoSEQ multiplex PCR; TCRdb holds only in-frame clones, not every one. This sample has tens of thousands of clones, with roughly 83% found just once. Time point noted: week 35, safety follow-up. A single vaccine dose contained 300 ug of mutant IDH1 20-mer peptide, and topical imiquimod was used with it. This CDR3 is 15 amino acids long. The germline V gene has CDR1 SGHVS and CDR2 FQNEAQ. V was cut by 5 bases and J by 8 bases, with 18 bases left in between. On this clone itself: The target antigen is unknown.

The TCR was taken from a man between 18 and 35 years old with glioma. This material consisted of PBMCs, taken from a glioma patient whose treatment included an IDH1 peptide vaccine. This chain connects TRBV7-8 to TRBJ1-4, with D possibly being TRBD1 (5 bases). The CDR3 sequence: CASSVRGGLEEKLFF. CDR3 in DNA: TGTGCCAGCAGCGTCCGGGGGGGGTTGGAGGAAAAACTGTTTTTT. The whole variable domain, remainder taken from reference TRBV7-8 and TRBJ1-4, is GAGVSQSPRYKVAKRGQDVALRCDPISGHVSLFWYQQALGQGPEFLTYFQNEAQLDKSGLPSDRFFAERPEGSVSTLKIQRTQQEDSAVYLCASSVRGGLEEKLFFGSGTQLSVL.